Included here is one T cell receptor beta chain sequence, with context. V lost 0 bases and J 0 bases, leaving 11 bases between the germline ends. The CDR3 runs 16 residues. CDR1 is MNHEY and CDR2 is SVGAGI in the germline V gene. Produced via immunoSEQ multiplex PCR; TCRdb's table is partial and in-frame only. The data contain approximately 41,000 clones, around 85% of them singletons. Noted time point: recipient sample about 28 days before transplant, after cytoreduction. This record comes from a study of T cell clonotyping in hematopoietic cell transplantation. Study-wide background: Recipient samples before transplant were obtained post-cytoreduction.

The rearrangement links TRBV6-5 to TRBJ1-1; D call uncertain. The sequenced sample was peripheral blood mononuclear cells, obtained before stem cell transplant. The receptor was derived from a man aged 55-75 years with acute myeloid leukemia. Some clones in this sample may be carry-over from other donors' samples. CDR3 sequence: CASSYSVQVMNTEAFF. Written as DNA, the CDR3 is TGTGCCAGCAGTTACTCTGTTCAGGTGATGAACACTGAAGCTTTCTTT.